This note documents a single T cell receptor (beta chain) sequence. This sample was taken from a study of T cells after posttransplantation cyclophosphamide. The CDR3 is made up of 13 amino acids. J was trimmed by 1 base and V by 6 bases; bases with no gene match: 2. Germline lookup yields CDR1 MNHNS and CDR2 SASEGT. Libraries were prepared by immunoSEQ multiplex PCR; TCRdb keeps only in-frame clonotypes and omits some of them. Of 45,000 to 65,000 clones listed, 86% were seen once; the top ten hold about 3%. V is TRBV6-1 and J is TRBJ2-5, with 7 bases lining up with TRBD2. Sequenced sample: PBMCs. The sequence was collected from a man aged 25 to 45 with a blood cancer, CMV-positive, and with a related stem cell donor. Here the CDR3 DNA reads TGTGCCAGCAGGTTAGCGGGCCAAGAGACCCAGTACTTC. It specifies CASRLAGQETQYF.